This paragraph reports one T cell receptor (beta chain). The antigen remains unidentified. This record comes from a study of T cells in localized non-small cell lung cancer. Study conclusions and caveats: Tumor trailed uninvolved adjacent lung in T cell clonality, which peaked there. Multi-region tumor sequencing was not done, so intratumor heterogeneity could not be excluded. Within adjacent lung there appeared a median around 55 of the top 100 tumor clones.

Germline CDR1 is WSHSY and CDR2 is SAAADI. The ends lost 10 bases at V and 1 base at J; junction bases unmatched: 4. The CDR3 covers 12 residues. Clones were read by immunoSEQ multiplex PCR, and TCRdb kept only the in-frame ones, dropping some. The repertoire holds 48,000 or so clones, more than 80% seen once, with about a sixth in the top ten. This receptor was taken from an older male donor with stage III squamous cell lung carcinoma. V usage is TRBV10-2 and J usage is TRBJ2-7, with 7 bases identical to TRBD1. This material consisted of peripheral blood, taken before any cancer treatment. CDR3 protein: CATRQGSYEQYF. CDR3 DNA: TGCGCCACCCGACAGGGATCCTACGAGCAGTACTTC.